The clone carrying this T cell receptor (beta chain) was counted between two and nine times. What it binds is unknown. The source of the sample is a study of beta chain features in type 1 diabetes. Study-wide findings and caveats: It was possible that PCR favored shorter templates, equally so in patients and controls. Moderately but significantly shorter TCRB CDR3s were found in Type 1 diabetes patients in all four CD4+ subsets.

The CDR3 length is 14 residues. The V segment lost 1 base and the J segment 4 bases; nucleotides outside the gene matches: 1. The germline CDR1 and CDR2 sequences are SGHDN and FVKESK. As every portion of the isolated RNA was reverse transcribed, the sequencing read expressed TCRB transcripts. About 3.57 million reads per sample on average were obtained from naive, central memory and regulatory T cell samples. TCRdb's copy holds only in-frame clones and misses some; the assay was immunoSEQ multiplex PCR. The table shows around 360,000 clones, with over 10% occurring only once. One heparinised draw of blood, averaging roughly 110 mL, came from each donor. Sort purity for all populations was recorded as exceeding 98%.

Input material: naive CD4+ T cells from blood. This receptor was identified in a woman aged 18-35 years with type 1 diabetes. The genes are TRBV14 and TRBJ2-3, with 8 bases matching TRBD1. The CDR3 region is CASSQGQGPDTQYF. In DNA, the CDR3 is TGTGCCAGCAGCCAAGGACAGGGGCCAGATACGCAGTATTTT.